The 20 T cell receptor beta chains given below trace back to one sample, sequenced in a study of beta chain features in type 1 diabetes. All of the isolated RNA was reverse transcribed, so expressed TCRB transcripts were sequenced. Generated by immunoSEQ multiplex PCR, the TCRdb table keeps only in-frame clones and is missing some. The data hold fewer than 500,000 clones, with over 11% observed a single time. Input material: naive CD4+ T cells from blood. The receptors shown here come from a man under 40 in good health.

There are a few counts of this clone. The V gene is TRBV14, the J gene TRBJ2-5, with 9 bases lining up with TRBD2. This CDR3 is built from 17 residues. Germline trimming cut 1 base from V and 2 bases from J; bases unmatched to any gene: 8. Looked up from germline, CDR1 is SGHDN and CDR2 is FVKESK. CDR3 in amino acids: CASSQGLSSGEQETQYF. The CDR3 coding sequence is TGTGCCAGCAGCCAAGGTCTGTCTAGCGGGGAGCAAGAGACCCAGTACTTC. Full variable domain (outside the CDR3, taken from reference TRBV14 and TRBJ2-5): EAGVTQFPSHSVIEKGQTVTLRCDPISGHDNLYWYRRVMGKEIKFLLHFVKESKQDESGMPNNRFLAERTGGTYSTLKVQPAELEDSGVYFCASSQGLSSGEQETQYFGPGTRLLVL.

The chain carries TRBV30 and TRBJ2-3; 9 nucleotides agree with TRBD2. Germline V gene lookup returns CDR1 GTSNPN and CDR2 SVGIG (reference sequence). The CDR3 runs 16 residues. Trimming at V came to 0 bases and at J to 2 bases, leaving 6 bases not matched to a gene. In DNA, the CDR3 is TGTGCCTGGAGTGTAGGGCTAGCGGGAATCACAGATACGCAGTATTTT. Its translation is CAWSVGLAGITDTQYF.

This clone showed up many times. The V call is TRBV10-3, the J call TRBJ2-4; D gene ambiguous. CDR3 length: 15 residues. The V gene's germline CDR1 is ENHRY and CDR2 SYGVKD. Trimming removed 0 bases at V and 0 bases at J, with 6 bases between. The CDR3 DNA follows: TGTGCCATCAGTGAGTCGAACTTAGCCAAAAACATTCAGTACTTC. It codes for CAISESNLAKNIQYF.

This clone was seen a few times. The chain uses TRBV25-1 and TRBJ2-6, with D unclear. Germline assignment: CDR1 MGHDK and CDR2 SYGVNS. V lost 0 bases and J 4 bases, leaving 10 bases between the germline ends. CDR3 length: 16 amino acids. The CDR3 here is CASSEYTSSGANVLTF. In DNA form, the CDR3 reads TGTGCCAGCAGTGAATACACATCTTCGGGGGCCAACGTCCTGACTTTC.

The CDR3 DNA follows: TGCAGCGTCCCCGGACTAGCGGGAGGCACCGGGGAGCTGTTTTTT. Amino acids: CSVPGLAGGTGELFF. The rearrangement links TRBV29-1 to TRBJ2-2; 14 nucleotides line up with TRBD2. Trimming at V came to 6 bases and at J to 4 bases, leaving 4 bases not matched to a gene. CDR3 size: 15 residues. Germline CDR1 SQVTM, CDR2 ANQGSEA.

The rearrangement uses TRBV29-1 and TRBJ2-4; possibly TRBD2 for D (6 bases). V was cut by 3 bases and J by 4 bases, with 16 bases left in between. Germline CDR1 and CDR2: SQVTM and ANQGSEA. The CDR3 runs to 15 residues. The CDR3: CSVEGIGAGKNIQYF. CDR3 DNA: TGCAGCGTTGAGGGGATTGGGGCGGGGAAAAACATTCAGTACTTC.

The rearrangement links TRBV9 to TRBJ2-6; 9 bases fit TRBD1. V was pared by 5 bases and J by 0 bases, with 6 bases of the junction left unmatched. Germline V CDR1 and CDR2: SGDLS, YYNGEE. The CDR3 extends over 17 amino acids. CDR3 sequence reads: CASRTPGQGSGANVLTF. Here the CDR3 DNA reads TGTGCCAGCAGAACCCCGGGACAGGGCTCTGGGGCCAACGTCCTGACTTTC. Full variable domain (rest looked up from reference TRBV9 and TRBJ2-6): DSGVTQTPKHLITATGQRVTLRCSPRSGDLSVYWYQQSLDQGLQFLIQYYNGEERAKGNILERFSAQQFPDLHSELNLSSLELGDSALYFCASRTPGQGSGANVLTFGAGSRLTVL.

V gene TRBV4-1 combines with J gene TRBJ2-5; weak D call: TRBD2 (5 bases). CDR1 MGHRA and CDR2 YSYEKL come from the germline V gene. The CDR3 has 13 amino acids. V was pared by 6 bases and J by 5 bases, with 13 bases between. The CDR3 bases are TGCGCCAGCAGTCAGGCCTTAGCGGAGACCCAGTACTTC. It yields the protein CASSQALAETQYF.

The chain uses TRBV28 and TRBJ2-7; perhaps TRBD1 as D (6 bases). CDR1 and CDR2 (germline): MDHEN, SYDVKM. Trimming took off 4 bases at V and 0 bases at J, with 19 bases between the two ends. The CDR3 covers 17 residues. The DNA of the CDR3 is TGTGCCAGCAGTTACCTGGGACATAGAGGGAGCTCCTACGAGCAGTACTTC. Its translation: CASSYLGHRGSSYEQYF.

The chain couples TRBV25-1 to TRBJ1-1; 8 positions match TRBD1. Per germline, CDR1 MGHDK and CDR2 SYGVNS. After removal of 7 bases from V and 5 bases from J, the junction contained 6 bases not matched to a gene. The CDR3 runs to 13 residues. In DNA form, the CDR3 reads TGTGCCAGCACAGGGGGCGCGAGAACTGAAGCTTTCTTT. Protein product: CASTGGARTEAFF.

The chain couples TRBV6-5 to TRBJ1-2; TRBD1 might be the D (6 bases). CDR1 and CDR2 (germline): MNHEY, SVGAGI. The CDR3 covers 14 residues. V was pared by 2 bases and J by 4 bases, with 11 bases between. CDR3 protein: CASSYGDTTYGYTF. CDR3 sequence (DNA): TGTGCCAGCAGTTACGGGGACACGACCTATGGCTACACCTTC.

The rearrangement uses TRBV18 and TRBJ2-2; TRBD1 is a possible D gene (6 bases). In germline, CDR1 is KGHSH, CDR2 LQKENI. The germline V and J ends were trimmed by 6 bases and 2 bases, with 16 bases remaining between them. CDR3 length: 16 amino acids. The CDR3 DNA reads TGTGCCAGCTCCCAAGGCAGGGGCAGAAACACCGGGGAGCTGTTTTTT. Amino acid sequence: CASSQGRGRNTGELFF.

This clone was seen a few times. The conserved closing phenylalanine or tryptophan is absent in this CDR3, likely reflecting a read error. The chain employs TRBV30 and TRBJ1-1; D is uncertain. This CDR3 spans 13 amino acids. V lost 0 bases and J 5 bases, leaving 10 bases between the germline ends. From germline, CDR1 is GTSNPN and CDR2 SVGIG (reference sequence). The CDR3 protein is CAWSVVGGTEAFS. The CDR3 DNA is TGTGCCTGGAGTGTCGTTGGTGGGACTGAAGCTTTCTCT.

The chain couples TRBV14 to TRBJ2-1; 8 bases align to TRBD2. The CDR3 length is 18 residues. With 4 bases clipped from V and 0 bases from J, the junction kept 11 bases outside the gene matches. From germline, CDR1 is SGHDN and CDR2 FVKESK. The CDR3 is CASSLWGGGTHSYNEQFF. For the CDR3, the DNA is TGTGCCAGCAGCCTATGGGGCGGGGGGACCCACTCCTACAATGAGCAGTTCTTC.

Ten or more counts support this clone. The V and J genes are TRBV29-1 and TRBJ2-3; D may correspond to TRBD1 or TRBD2 (5 bases each). V was pared by 8 bases and J by 0 bases, with 18 bases between. This CDR3 has 15 amino acids. The germline V gene encodes CDR1 SQVTM and CDR2 ANQGSEA. CDR3 in DNA: TGCAGCTATCACGCCGGGACCTTAAGCACAGATACGCAGTATTTT. It encodes CSYHAGTLSTDTQYF.

CDR3 in DNA: TGTGCCAGCAGCCAACTGGGACTAGCGGACCGCTACAATGAGCAGTTCTTC. Protein sequence: CASSQLGLADRYNEQFF. V gene TRBV14 combines with J gene TRBJ2-1; 11 bases line up with TRBD2. The CDR3 is 17 amino acids. The germline V gene has CDR1 SGHDN and CDR2 FVKESK. J lost 3 bases, V lost 2 bases, and 6 bases had no gene match.

This clone appeared a few times. The V call is TRBV7-8, the J call TRBJ2-7; no firm D call. The germline V gene encodes CDR1 SGHVS and CDR2 FQNEAQ. Deletions cut 2 bases from V and 5 bases from J, with 4 bases between. This CDR3 is 11 amino acids long. CDR3 protein: CASSLMNEQYF. CDR3 nucleotides: TGTGCCAGCAGCTTAATGAACGAGCAGTACTTC.

This clone was seen a handful of times. The V call is TRBV6-5, the J call TRBJ1-2, with D maybe TRBD1 (5 bases). Trimming left V 4 bases short and J 4 bases short, with 16 bases between. This CDR3 spans 15 amino acids. CDR1 is MNHEY, CDR2 SVGAGI, per germline. The CDR3 protein is CASSLSPDSSYGYTF. The CDR3, as DNA: TGTGCCAGCAGTTTATCCCCTGACAGCTCCTATGGCTACACCTTC.

This rearrangement joins TRBV15 to TRBJ2-7; D unclear. CDR1 is LNHNV, CDR2 YYDKDF, per germline (reference sequence). Trimming stripped 0 bases from V and 0 bases from J, with 12 bases between. CDR3 size: 16 residues. In DNA form, the CDR3 reads TGTGCCACCAGCAGAGATAAGGATATAGGCTCCTACGAGCAGTACTTC. It is translated as CATSRDKDIGSYEQYF. Together with reference TRBV15 and TRBJ2-7, the CDR3 gives the full variable domain: DAMVIQNPRYQVTQFGKPVTLSCSQTLNHNVMYWYQQKSSQAPKLLFHYYDKDFNNEADTPDNFQSRRPNTSFCFLDIRSPGLGDTAMYLCATSRDKDIGSYEQYFGPGTRLTVT.

The V call is TRBV29-1, the J call TRBJ2-1; D could derive from TRBD1 or TRBD2 (6 bases each). Deletions cut 4 bases from V and 6 bases from J, with 16 bases between. In germline, CDR1 is SQVTM, CDR2 ANQGSEA. The CDR3 extends over 14 amino acids. CDR3 loop: CSVGVAWGANEQFF. The CDR3, as DNA: TGCAGCGTTGGAGTTGCGTGGGGGGCCAATGAGCAGTTCTTC.